This T cell receptor (beta chain) stems from a study of identical twins. MiXCR, run by TCRdb on the 5' RACE reads, gives a single entry per CDR3 protein. The table includes approximately 690,000 distinct CDR3 sequences, approximately 6% detected once. Study-level results: There was an excess of low generation probability in the out-of-frame alpha sequences that twins shared. In drawing conclusions, the study used cross-sectional statistical analysis and did not follow the same donors. Memory repertoires showed no such pattern, whereas abundant cord blood beta clonotypes carried fewer insertions.

A note on this clonotype: The antigen is undetermined.

There are 14 residues in the CDR3. From germline, CDR1 is SGHRS and CDR2 YFSETQ. J was trimmed by 7 bases and V by 4 bases; bases with no gene match: 6. This TCR came from a man between 18 and 35 years old in good health. This chain uses TRBV5-1 with TRBJ1-4; 8 bases fit TRBD1. The sample consisted of naive T cells sorted from blood. The CDR3 sequence is CASSLRQGSEKLFF. The CDR3 DNA is TGCGCCAGCAGCCTTCGACAGGGGAGTGAAAAACTGTTTTTT. Combining the CDR3 with reference TRBV5-1 and TRBJ1-4 gives the whole variable domain KAGVTQTPRYLIKTRGQQVTLSCSPISGHRSVSWYQQTPGQGLQFLFEYFSETQRNKGNFPGRFSGRQFSNSRSEMNVSTLELGDSALYLCASSLRQGSEKLFFGSGTQLSVL.